A single sample is the source of the 18 T cell receptor beta chains below, sequenced in a study of OX40 agonist ivuxolimab in advanced cancers. The assay was immunoSEQ multiplex PCR, and TCRdb's table has in-frame clones only and misses some. The top ten hold roughly 0.6% of the sample, which has more than 50,000 clones, 70% to 90% seen once. Sequenced here: CD4+ or CD8+ T cells sorted from blood, sampled in a trial of the OX40 agonist ivuxolimab. These receptors originate from an adult with an advanced solid tumor such as melanoma, head and neck, liver or kidney cancer.

The V gene is TRBV19, the J gene TRBJ1-3, with 9 bases lining up with TRBD1. The trim removed 5 bases at V and 3 bases at J, leaving 2 bases unmatched. Per the germline V gene, CDR1 is LNHDA and CDR2 is SQIVND (reference sequence). The CDR3 has 14 residues. The CDR3 region has the DNA TGTGCCAGTAGTGGACAGGGGTATGGAAACACCATATATTTT. Translation: CASSGQGYGNTIYF. The whole variable domain, remainder taken from reference TRBV19 and TRBJ1-3, is DGGITQSPKYLFRKEGQNVTLSCEQNLNHDAMYWYRQDPGQGLRLIYYSQIVNDFQKGDIAEGYSVSREKKESFPLTVTSAQKNPTAFYLCASSGQGYGNTIYFGEGSWLTVV.

This chain connects TRBV28 to TRBJ2-1, with D tentatively TRBD1 or TRBD2 (5 bases each). V dropped 4 bases and J dropped 4 bases, with 17 bases sitting between them. This CDR3 has 16 amino acids. The V gene's germline CDR1 is MDHEN and CDR2 SYDVKM. This CDR3 is CASSSYGAPLYNEQFF. CDR3 coding DNA: TGTGCCAGCAGTTCTTACGGGGCCCCCTTGTACAATGAGCAGTTCTTC.

V and J are TRBV7-2 and TRBJ2-7; D perhaps matches TRBD2 (5 bases). The CDR3 has 15 amino acids. With 1 base removed from V and 2 bases from J, the gap between germline ends came to 12 bases. Germline CDR1 and CDR2: SGHTA and FQGNSA. The CDR3 reads CASSLGSGNPYEQYF. The CDR3 DNA is TGTGCCAGCAGCTTAGGTTCGGGGAATCCCTACGAGCAGTACTTC. The complete variable domain, with remaining parts taken from reference TRBV7-2 and TRBJ2-7, reads GAGVSQSPSNKVTEKGKDVELRCDPISGHTALYWYRQSLGQGLEFLIYFQGNSAPDKSGLPSDRFSAERTGGSVSTLTIQRTQQEDSAVYLCASSLGSGNPYEQYFGPGTRLTVT.

This clone appeared a single time. The CDR3 region has the DNA TGTGCCAGCTCCGGGGGGGACTATGGCTACACCTTC. Protein: CASSGGDYGYTF. V and J are TRBV2 and TRBJ1-2; D might be TRBD1 (5 bases). The CDR3 covers 12 residues. V was cut by 8 bases and J by 3 bases, with 10 bases left in between. Germline V CDR1 and CDR2: SNHLY, FYNNEI.

J is TRBJ1-1 and V is TRBV5-5; 7 bases align to TRBD1. This CDR3 has 14 residues. Trimming removed 4 bases from V and 0 bases from J; junction bases left unmatched: 3. Germline CDR1 and CDR2: SGHKS and YYEKEE (reference sequence). The CDR3 bases are TGTGCCAGCAGCGTGACAGGGATGAACACTGAAGCTTTCTTT. Translated: CASSVTGMNTEAFF.

The chain uses TRBV27 and TRBJ1-6; possible D gene TRBD1, 6 bases. CDR1 and CDR2 from the germline V gene are MNHEY and SMNVEV (reference sequence). This CDR3 comprises 11 residues. Trimming removed 7 bases at V and 8 bases at J, with 6 bases between. The CDR3 DNA is TGTGCCAGCAACAGGGATTCACCCCTCCACTTT. Protein: CASNRDSPLHF.

The V and J genes are TRBV14 and TRBJ1-1; 8 bases line up with TRBD1. V gave up 2 bases and J gave up 4 bases; unmatched junction bases: 6. This CDR3 is built from 15 residues. Germline V CDR1 and CDR2: SGHDN, FVKESK. The CDR3 DNA reads TGTGCCAGCAGCCAACAGGGGGCCTTAAGCACTGAAGCTTTCTTT. This translates into CASSQQGALSTEAFF.

This chain uses TRBV5-4 with TRBJ1-4, with D unclear. This CDR3 is built from 12 residues. From germline, CDR1 is SGHNT and CDR2 YYREEE (reference sequence). The V gene lost 3 bases and the J gene lost 10 bases, with 10 bases spanning the gap. CDR3 nucleotide sequence: TGTGCCAGCAGCTCGGATGGGGTAAAACTGTTTTTT. It encodes CASSSDGVKLFF.

The chain has TRBV4-1 and TRBJ2-2, with D perhaps TRBD1 or TRBD2 (5 bases each). Trimming shortened V by 0 bases and J by 2 bases, and 10 bases separated the two germline ends. Germline assignment: CDR1 MGHRA and CDR2 YSYEKL. The CDR3 extends over 16 amino acids. The DNA of the CDR3 is TGCGCCAGCAGCCAAGACCCGGGACCAAACACCGGGGAGCTGTTTTTT. Its protein product is CASSQDPGPNTGELFF.

This chain uses TRBV18 with TRBJ2-1; 9 nucleotides align to TRBD2. J lost 4 bases, V lost 1 base, and 5 bases had no gene match. Germline CDR1 reads KGHSH; CDR2 reads LQKENI. The CDR3 is made up of 16 amino acids. The chain's CDR3 is CASSPLAGVGYNEQFF. CDR3 DNA: TGTGCCAGCTCACCACTAGCGGGAGTCGGGTACAATGAGCAGTTCTTC.

This clone was seen a single time. This chain joins TRBV4-3 and TRBJ2-1; 14 bases align to TRBD2. The length of the CDR3 is 15 residues. Per the germline V gene, CDR1 is LGHNA and CDR2 is YSLEER. The ends lost 3 bases at V and 9 bases at J; junction bases unmatched: 4. This chain's CDR3 is CASSQGLAGAFEQFF. CDR3 bases: TGCGCCAGCAGCCAGGGACTAGCGGGAGCGTTTGAGCAGTTCTTC.

The rearrangement uses TRBV28 and TRBJ2-5; D is possibly TRBD2 (7 bases). The V end lost 7 bases, the J end lost 5 bases, and 14 bases lay between the germline ends. Germline assignment: CDR1 MDHEN and CDR2 SYDVKM. This CDR3 spans 13 amino acids. DNA for the CDR3: TGTGCCAGCACTATGGGGGGGCAGGAGACCCAGTACTTC. This encodes CASTMGGQETQYF.

The gene calls are TRBV5-1 and TRBJ2-1; perhaps TRBD2 as D (5 bases). Deletions cut 0 bases from V and 5 bases from J, with 12 bases between. This CDR3 spans 15 amino acids. Germline assignment: CDR1 SGHRS and CDR2 YFSETQ. Here the CDR3 reads CASSLEVPSHNEQFF. CDR3 sequence (DNA): TGCGCCAGCAGCTTGGAAGTACCTAGCCACAATGAGCAGTTCTTC.

The table lists this clone with a count of one. The chain has TRBV5-4 and TRBJ2-5; 12 nucleotides align to TRBD2. V trimming: 0 bases; J trimming: 1 base; junction bases outside the gene matches: 1. The CDR3 has 16 amino acids. Germline CDR1 reads SGHNT; CDR2 reads YYREEE (reference sequence). The CDR3 sequence: CASSLGLAGVQETQYF. The CDR3 nucleotides read TGTGCCAGCAGCTTGGGACTAGCGGGGGTCCAAGAGACCCAGTACTTC.

The genes are TRBV7-8 and TRBJ1-3; D uncertain. The V and J ends lost 4 bases and 0 bases respectively, with 4 bases between them. This CDR3 comprises 13 residues. Germline CDR1 reads SGHVS; CDR2 reads FQNEAQ. The CDR3 DNA is TGTGCCAGCAGCTCCACCTCTGGAAACACCATATATTTT. Translating it yields CASSSTSGNTIYF.

The chain joins TRBV9 to TRBJ1-5; D uncertain. CDR3 length equals 14 residues. V lost 2 bases and J lost 1, with 7 bases in between. The V gene's germline CDR1 is SGDLS and CDR2 YYNGEE. The CDR3 DNA sequence: TGTGCCAGCAGCGTCGGGCGGAGCAATCAGCCCCAGCATTTT. Amino acid sequence: CASSVGRSNQPQHF.

The chain joins TRBV9 to TRBJ1-1, with D uncertain. The germline V and J ends were trimmed by 4 bases and 5 bases, with 12 bases remaining between them. The CDR3 contains 13 residues. Germline CDR1 SGDLS, CDR2 YYNGEE. CDR3 coding DNA: TGTGCCAGCAGCTCCTACACGGGTACTGAAGCTTTCTTT. Encoded protein: CASSSYTGTEAFF.

J is TRBJ2-2 and V is TRBV11-3, with D perhaps TRBD1 or TRBD2 (5 bases each). The ends were cut back, 1 base at V and 6 bases at J, with 6 bases in the middle. The germline V gene has CDR1 SGHNT and CDR2 YENEEA. CDR3 length: 13 residues. Here the CDR3 DNA reads TGTGCCAGCAGCTTAGCGGGGCCCGGGGAGCTGTTTTTT. It specifies CASSLAGPGELFF.